This T cell receptor beta chain originates from a study of cytomegalovirus exposure and HLA in healthy donors. Across the study: HLA-typed donors were the source of approximately 80 million unique TCRs, which an early data release held.

Likely unrecorded immune exposures existed in these nominally healthy donors. Broader study findings: The study had only CMV serostatus as immune exposure information.

CDR3 length: 13 residues. The ends lost 7 bases at V and 6 bases at J; junction bases unmatched: 11. Germline CDR1 reads SQVTM; CDR2 reads ANQGSEA. A multiplex PCR was run with 60 Vbeta primers and 13 Jbeta primers. Under the authors' procedure: The count from a later analysis was 65 million to 90 million unique TCR beta chains, some 12 million of them shared. Data came from immunoSEQ multiplex PCR; TCRdb stores just in-frame clones and leaves some out. V and J calls and clone size are those listed in that table; D and trimming were worked out from the DNA. The data hold 110,000 to 150,000 clones, with around 84% observed a single time. Comment on this clone: What it binds is unknown.

Sequenced: PBMCs. This clonotype was sampled from a boy younger than 10 in good health and CMV-seronegative. The V call is TRBV29-1, the J call TRBJ2-7, with 8 nucleotides matching TRBD1. CDR3 DNA: TGCAGCGCTAAGACAGGGGTCCGGGGCGAGCAGTACTTC. The encoded protein is CSAKTGVRGEQYF.